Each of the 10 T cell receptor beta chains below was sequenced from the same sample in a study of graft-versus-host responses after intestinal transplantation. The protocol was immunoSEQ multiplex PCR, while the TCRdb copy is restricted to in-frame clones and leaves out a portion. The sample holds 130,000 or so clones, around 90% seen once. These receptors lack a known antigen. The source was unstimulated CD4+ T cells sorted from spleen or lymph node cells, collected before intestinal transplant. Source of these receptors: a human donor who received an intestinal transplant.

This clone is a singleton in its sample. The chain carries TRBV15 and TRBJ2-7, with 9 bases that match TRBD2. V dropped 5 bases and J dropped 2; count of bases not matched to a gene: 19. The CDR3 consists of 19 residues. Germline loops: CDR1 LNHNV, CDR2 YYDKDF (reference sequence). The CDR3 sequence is CATSSRGGSGRTNPYEQYF. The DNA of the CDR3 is TGTGCCACCAGCTCGCGAGGTGGTAGCGGGAGAACGAATCCCTACGAGCAGTACTTC.

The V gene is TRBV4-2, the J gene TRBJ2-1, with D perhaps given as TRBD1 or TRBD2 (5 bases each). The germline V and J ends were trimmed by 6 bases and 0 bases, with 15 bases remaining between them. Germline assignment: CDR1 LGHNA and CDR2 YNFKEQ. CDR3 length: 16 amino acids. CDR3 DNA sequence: TGTGCCAGCAGTTCTCTCGGGGCGGACTCCTACAATGAGCAGTTCTTC. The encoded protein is CASSSLGADSYNEQFF.

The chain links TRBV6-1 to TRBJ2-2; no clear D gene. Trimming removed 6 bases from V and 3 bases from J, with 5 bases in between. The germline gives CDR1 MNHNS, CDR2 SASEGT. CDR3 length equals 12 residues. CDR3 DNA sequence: TGTGCCAGCAGACTGTACACCGGGGAGCTGTTTTTT. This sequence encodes CASRLYTGELFF.

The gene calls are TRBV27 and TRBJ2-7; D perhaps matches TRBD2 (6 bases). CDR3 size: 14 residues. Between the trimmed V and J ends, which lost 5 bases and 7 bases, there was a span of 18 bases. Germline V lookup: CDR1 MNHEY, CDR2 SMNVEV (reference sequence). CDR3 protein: CASSVGGPLSEQYF. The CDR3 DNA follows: TGTGCCAGCAGTGTAGGAGGGCCTTTGAGTGAGCAGTACTTC.

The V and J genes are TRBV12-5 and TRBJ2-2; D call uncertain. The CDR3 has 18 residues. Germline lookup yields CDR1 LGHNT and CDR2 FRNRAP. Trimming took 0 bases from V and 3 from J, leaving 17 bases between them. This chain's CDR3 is CASGLVAKNPGDTGELFF. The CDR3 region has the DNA TGTGCTAGTGGTTTGGTGGCCAAAAACCCGGGCGACACCGGGGAGCTGTTTTTT. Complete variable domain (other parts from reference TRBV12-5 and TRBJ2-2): DARVTQTPRHKVTEMGQEVTMRCQPILGHNTVFWYRQTMMQGLELLAYFRNRAPLDDSGMPKDRFSAEMPDATLATLKIQPSEPRDSAVYFCASGLVAKNPGDTGELFFGEGSRLTVL.

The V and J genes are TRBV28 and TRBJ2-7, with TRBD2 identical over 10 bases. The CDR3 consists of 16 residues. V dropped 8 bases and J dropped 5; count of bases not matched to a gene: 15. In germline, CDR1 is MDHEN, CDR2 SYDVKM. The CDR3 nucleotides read TGTGCCAGCCCCCCCCCTAGCGGGAGTAGTTTGGACGAGCAGTACTTC. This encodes CASPPPSGSSLDEQYF.

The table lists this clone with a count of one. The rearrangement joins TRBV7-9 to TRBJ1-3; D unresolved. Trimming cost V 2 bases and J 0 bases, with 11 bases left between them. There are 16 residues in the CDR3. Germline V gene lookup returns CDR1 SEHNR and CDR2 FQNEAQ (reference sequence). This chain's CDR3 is CASSLNWRDSGNTIYF. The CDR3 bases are TGTGCCAGCAGCTTAAACTGGAGGGACTCTGGAAACACCATATATTTT.

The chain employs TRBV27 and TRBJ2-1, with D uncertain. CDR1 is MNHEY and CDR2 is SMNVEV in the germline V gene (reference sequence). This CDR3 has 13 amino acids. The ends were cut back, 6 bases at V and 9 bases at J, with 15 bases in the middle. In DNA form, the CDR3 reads TGTGCCAGCAGGGATTATCGCGTTAGTGAGCAGTTCTTC. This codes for CASRDYRVSEQFF.

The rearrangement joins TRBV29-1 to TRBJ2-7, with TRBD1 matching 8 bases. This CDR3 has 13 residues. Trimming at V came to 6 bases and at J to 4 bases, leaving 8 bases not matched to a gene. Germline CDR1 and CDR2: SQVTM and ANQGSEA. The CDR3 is CSVAQGAGYEQYF. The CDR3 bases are TGCAGCGTCGCCCAGGGGGCAGGATACGAGCAGTACTTC.

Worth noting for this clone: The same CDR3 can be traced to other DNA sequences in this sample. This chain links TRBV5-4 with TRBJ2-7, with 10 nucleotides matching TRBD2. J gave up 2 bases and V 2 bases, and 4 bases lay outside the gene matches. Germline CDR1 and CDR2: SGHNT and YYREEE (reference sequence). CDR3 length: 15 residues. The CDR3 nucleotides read TGTGCCAGCAGCTTAAGCGGGAGGGCCACCTACGAGCAGTACTTC. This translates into CASSLSGRATYEQYF.